These 11 T cell receptor beta chains were sequenced from one sample in a study of T cells in Graves' hyperthyroidism and ophthalmopathy. From RNA transcripts, TCR beta CDR3 regions were amplified. The study used the HTBI primer set for a first-round RT-PCR of the TCR CDR3. MiXCR was run by TCRdb on the multiplex PCR reads, yielding one entry per CDR3 protein. This table holds around 350,000 distinct CDR3 sequences, about 14% found once. The specimen was blood. These receptors originate from a woman aged 25 to 39 with Graves' ophthalmopathy.

At least ten counts were recorded for this clonotype. The V and J genes are TRBV2 and TRBJ2-1, with D perhaps matching TRBD1 (7 bases). Germline CDR1 SNHLY, CDR2 FYNNEI. The CDR3 is made up of 15 amino acids. The ends were cut back, 6 bases at V and 6 bases at J, with 18 bases in the middle. DNA of the CDR3: TGTGCCAGCAGAGACAACAGGGGAGCGGGCAATGAGCAGTTCTTC. Amino acids: CASRDNRGAGNEQFF. Full variable domain (rest looked up from reference TRBV2 and TRBJ2-1): EPEVTQTPSHQVTQMGQEVILRCVPISNHLYFYWYRQILGQKVEFLVSFYNNEISEKSEIFDDQFSVERPDGSNFTLKIRSTKLEDSAMYFCASRDNRGAGNEQFFGPGTRLTVL.

This clonotype has at least ten counts. CDR3 coding DNA: TGCAGTGCTAGAGAATGGGGTAAGGGGGGTTCGAACACTGAAGCTTTCTTT. It specifies CSAREWGKGGSNTEAFF. The chain is built from TRBV20-1 and TRBJ1-1; D is perhaps TRBD1 (6 bases). The ends were cut back, 0 bases at V and 1 base at J, with 18 bases in the middle. The CDR3 covers 17 residues. The V gene's germline CDR1 is DFQATT and CDR2 SNEGSKA (reference sequence).

This clonotype was observed a handful of times. The genes are TRBV5-5 and TRBJ1-2; D call uncertain. CDR1 and CDR2 (germline): SGHKS, YYEKEE (reference sequence). Trimming took 1 base from V and 5 from J, leaving 15 bases between them. This CDR3 has 15 amino acids. The CDR3 bases are TGTGCCAGCAGCTTGTCTCGGGCCTCCTTTTATGGCTACACCTTC. This translates into CASSLSRASFYGYTF.

This clonotype has a count of ten or more. This chain links TRBV28 with TRBJ1-5; TRBD1 agrees at 8 bases. V shed 8 bases, J shed 0 bases, and the junction held 6 bases outside the gene matches. Germline values: CDR1 MDHEN, CDR2 SYDVKM. CDR3 length equals 15 residues. The CDR3 here is CASSQGAYSNQPQHF. The DNA for the CDR3 is TGTGCCAGCTCCCAGGGGGCCTATAGCAATCAGCCCCAGCATTTT.

At least ten counts were recorded for this clonotype. The V and J genes are TRBV30 and TRBJ2-1, with D uncertain. V lost 0 bases to trimming and J lost 9 bases, with 15 bases between them. The CDR3 extends over 14 amino acids. The germline V gene encodes CDR1 GTSNPN and CDR2 SVGIG (reference sequence). The CDR3 reads CAWSVFPTTGEQFF. The CDR3 nucleotides read TGTGCCTGGAGTGTTTTCCCGACAACCGGTGAGCAGTTCTTC.

This clonotype was seen more than once but under ten times. The DNA for the CDR3 is TGTGCCACCAGTGACCCGCCTGCAGGTCGCAATGAGCAGTTCTTC. It encodes CATSDPPAGRNEQFF. J is TRBJ2-1 and V is TRBV24-1, with no clear D. The germline CDR1 and CDR2 sequences are KGHDR and SFDVKD. This CDR3 is 15 amino acids long. Trimming removed 4 bases from V and 6 bases from J, with 15 bases in between.

In this sample, this clonotype turned up many times. J is TRBJ2-1 and V is TRBV24-1; D is uncertain. Trimming pared 5 bases from V and 4 bases from J, leaving 14 bases between. CDR3 length: 15 residues. Germline CDR1 reads KGHDR; CDR2 reads SFDVKD. The CDR3 protein is CATSAGSRWYNEQFF. The CDR3 bases are TGTGCCACCAGTGCCGGGTCCCGATGGTACAATGAGCAGTTCTTC.

This clonotype was recorded at least ten times. The rearrangement links TRBV12-3 or TRBV12-4 to TRBJ2-5, with D unclear. Between the trimmed V and J ends, which lost 2 bases and 1 base, there was a span of 5 bases. The CDR3 totals 13 residues. For the CDR3, the DNA is TGTGCCAGCAGTTTACACCGCCAAGAGACCCAGTACTTC. Residues: CASSLHRQETQYF.

This clonotype was observed many times. The CDR3 loop is CSAPGQGLEKLFF. Here the CDR3 DNA reads TGCAGTGCTCCGGGACAGGGACTTGAAAAACTGTTTTTT. The chain carries TRBV20-1 and TRBJ1-4; 9 nucleotides line up with TRBD1. The CDR3 extends over 13 amino acids. V gave up 5 bases and J gave up 7 bases; unmatched junction bases: 5. Germline V gene lookup returns CDR1 DFQATT and CDR2 SNEGSKA (reference sequence).

This clonotype has a handful of counts. The chain couples TRBV29-1 to TRBJ1-2, with D maybe TRBD1 (6 bases). CDR1 is SQVTM, CDR2 ANQGSEA, per germline. The CDR3 has 13 residues. This CDR3 is CSGMGGLGNGYTF. The CDR3, as DNA: TGCAGTGGCATGGGGGGCCTCGGAAATGGCTACACCTTC.

This clonotype was counted at least ten times. Written as DNA, the CDR3 is TGTGCCAGCAGGAACACCTCCGGGACAGGGAAAAACACCGGGGAGCTGTTTTTT. It encodes CASRNTSGTGKNTGELFF. This chain uses TRBV6-1 with TRBJ2-2, with 9 bases matching TRBD1. CDR3 length equals 18 residues. Germline CDR1 is MNHNS and CDR2 is SASEGT. After removal of 6 bases from V and 2 bases from J, the junction contained 13 bases not matched to a gene.